Presented here are 18 T cell receptor beta chains from one specimen sequenced in a study of blood T cells in healthy people across ages. Next came a second PCR, run for about 6 to 12 cycles, which used a sample-barcoded 5' primer along with a J-beta primer mix. TCRdb recomputed calls from the 5' RACE reads with MiXCR, one row per CDR3 protein. The sample carries around 1.1 million distinct CDR3 sequences, roughly two fifths recorded once. The sample was blood. These receptors were collected from a man in his late teens or twenties in good health.

The chain employs TRBV29-1 and TRBJ2-5; TRBD2 matches 7 bases. CDR3 size: 12 residues. Germline trimming cut 5 bases from V and 11 bases from J; bases unmatched to any gene: 11. Germline loops: CDR1 SQVTM, CDR2 ANQGSEA. The CDR3 protein is CSVNPGGNEQYF. In DNA form, the CDR3 reads TGCAGCGTTAATCCGGGGGGAAATGAGCAGTACTTC.

The chain combines TRBV20-1 with TRBJ2-7, with D tentatively TRBD1 (5 bases). This CDR3 has 12 amino acids. V lost 1 base and J 7 bases, leaving 11 bases between the germline ends. Per germline, CDR1 DFQATT and CDR2 SNEGSKA (reference sequence). CDR3 nucleotides: TGCAGTGCTAGAGTGCCGGACAATGAGCAGTACTTC. The encoded protein is CSARVPDNEQYF.

This clonotype was observed a handful of times. The genes are TRBV9 and TRBJ2-5; 7 nucleotides line up with TRBD1. V dropped 4 bases and J dropped 1; count of bases not matched to a gene: 7. Germline V gene sequence: CDR1 SGDLS, CDR2 YYNGEE. The CDR3 loop spans 15 amino acids. CDR3 in DNA: TGTGCCAGCAGCCTAGGGACAGACCTCCAAGAGACCCAGTACTTC. Protein: CASSLGTDLQETQYF.

This clonotype was observed a few times. The CDR3 reads CASSIQSFQPQHF. CDR3 nucleotide sequence: TGTGCCAGCAGTATTCAGAGCTTTCAGCCCCAGCATTTT. The gene calls are TRBV12-3 or TRBV12-4 and TRBJ1-5; D gene ambiguous. The CDR3 is made up of 13 amino acids. V was cut by 5 bases and J by 6 bases, with 11 bases left in between.

The chain combines TRBV5-1 with TRBJ2-5; D gene unclear. The CDR3 has 13 amino acids. CDR1 is SGHRS and CDR2 is YFSETQ in the germline V gene. V dropped 0 bases and J dropped 5 bases, with 8 bases sitting between them. The CDR3 spells CASSLANRETQYF. In nucleotides, the CDR3 is TGCGCCAGCAGCTTGGCCAATCGGGAGACCCAGTACTTC.

J is TRBJ2-3 and V is TRBV20-1; 7 nucleotides agree with TRBD2. This CDR3 comprises 16 residues. Germline CDR1 and CDR2: DFQATT and SNEGSKA (reference sequence). V gave up 3 bases and J gave up 7 bases; unmatched junction bases: 16. DNA for the CDR3: TGCAGTGCTAGTTCTTCTCAGCGGGGTCCCAAATATACGCAGTATTTT. It codes for CSASSSQRGPKYTQYF.

In this sample, this clonotype turned up a few times. The chain joins TRBV2 to TRBJ2-1; the D is unclear. This CDR3 region has 15 residues. CDR1 and CDR2 from the germline V gene are SNHLY and FYNNEI. V lost 6 bases and J 4 bases, leaving 16 bases between the germline ends. The CDR3 spells CASRTPRRLYNEQFF. In DNA form, the CDR3 reads TGTGCCAGCAGGACCCCGAGGCGGCTTTACAATGAGCAGTTCTTC.

This clonotype came up a few times. The genes are TRBV7-2 and TRBJ2-7, with D maybe TRBD2 (5 bases). This CDR3 region has 15 residues. Germline CDR1 and CDR2: SGHTA and FQGNSA. V was clipped by 4 bases and J by 5 bases, with 18 bases between them. The CDR3 coding sequence is TGTGCCAGCAGCTCCTCTGCCGGGGAACAAAACGAGCAGTACTTC. This encodes CASSSSAGEQNEQYF.

The chain carries TRBV7-2 and TRBJ1-4, with D unresolved. Germline values: CDR1 SGHTA, CDR2 FQGNSA. Trimming took off 5 bases at V and 0 bases at J, with 10 bases between the two ends. The CDR3 covers 15 residues. CDR3 in DNA: TGTGCCAGCAGCCTGGAATCTGCAACTAATGAAAAACTGTTTTTT. It translates to CASSLESATNEKLFF.

The rearrangement links TRBV27 to TRBJ1-6; 9 bases map to TRBD1. The V segment lost 6 bases and the J segment 7 bases; nucleotides outside the gene matches: 7. The CDR3 consists of 15 residues. Germline CDR1 MNHEY, CDR2 SMNVEV (reference sequence). The CDR3 coding sequence is TGTGCCAGCAGACAGGGGGCTTTAGGAAATTCACCCCTCCACTTT. Translating gives CASRQGALGNSPLHF.

The chain joins TRBV4-1 to TRBJ1-1; D perhaps matches TRBD1 (5 bases). The CDR3 loop spans 15 amino acids. Trimming removed 0 bases from V and 1 base from J, with 9 bases in between. Germline assignment: CDR1 MGHRA and CDR2 YSYEKL. The CDR3 protein is CASSQDAGKNTEAFF. For the CDR3, the DNA is TGCGCCAGCAGCCAAGACGCAGGGAAGAACACTGAAGCTTTCTTT.

The rearrangement joins TRBV12-3 or TRBV12-4 to TRBJ1-2; tentative D call: TRBD1 (6 bases). The CDR3 length is 12 residues. V was cut by 7 bases and J by 4 bases, with 10 bases left in between. The CDR3 bases are TGTGCCAGCAACGGACAGAGCTATGGCTACACCTTC. Translated, it gives CASNGQSYGYTF.

The CDR3 nucleotides read TGTGCCATCAGTGCGGGACAGGGTGCACAGCCCCAGCATTTT. As protein: CAISAGQGAQPQHF. The V gene is TRBV10-3, the J gene TRBJ1-5, with 9 bases fitting TRBD1. CDR1 and CDR2 from the germline V gene are ENHRY and SYGVKD. Trimming took 4 bases from V and 7 from J; bases not matched to a gene: 5. CDR3 size: 14 residues.

In its sample, this clonotype was seen a few times. The J gene is TRBJ1-5, the V gene TRBV6-6; D not certain. The CDR3 has 13 amino acids. Trimming took off 2 bases at V and 6 bases at J, with 8 bases between the two ends. Looked up from germline, CDR1 is MNHNY and CDR2 is SVGAGI (reference sequence). This chain's CDR3 is CASSYLGRQPQHF. CDR3 bases: TGTGCCAGCAGTTACCTAGGGCGTCAGCCCCAGCATTTT.

The table lists this clonotype with a few counts. The chain links TRBV12-3 or TRBV12-4 to TRBJ1-2; D is possibly TRBD1 (5 bases). The length of the CDR3 is 15 residues. V lost 5 bases and J 2 bases, leaving 15 bases between the germline ends. The CDR3 region is CASSRRDGENYGYTF. As DNA, the CDR3 is TGTGCCAGCAGTCGCCGGGACGGGGAGAACTATGGCTACACCTTC.

The chain is built from TRBV29-1 and TRBJ2-1; D gene unclear. This CDR3 comprises 15 residues. CDR1 and CDR2 from the germline V gene are SQVTM and ANQGSEA. V lost 3 bases, J lost 4 bases, and 16 bases lay in between. DNA for the CDR3: TGCAGCGTTGAGCAGCCTACTCGAAGGTACAATGAGCAGTTCTTC. Its translation: CSVEQPTRRYNEQFF.

In its sample, this clonotype was seen a few times. CDR3 DNA: TGTGCCAGCAGGCCCGACAGGGATTCTCAGCCCCAGCATTTT. Protein sequence: CASRPDRDSQPQHF. This chain links TRBV6-2 or TRBV6-3 with TRBJ1-5, with 7 bases fitting TRBD1. The CDR3 is 14 amino acids. Germline-derived CDR1 and CDR2 are MNHEY and SVGEGT. Losses at the gene ends were 6 bases for V and 6 bases for J; bases not matched to a gene: 8.

This clonotype was observed a handful of times. The chain combines TRBV12-5 with TRBJ2-5, with 7 bases fitting TRBD1. The CDR3 runs to 18 residues. The V and J ends lost 6 bases and 1 base, in that order; junction bases with no gene match: 17. The V gene's germline CDR1 is LGHNT and CDR2 FRNRAP. In DNA, the CDR3 is TGTGCTAGTGGCGCACAGGGGCAGGTTCTCTTTCTCCAAGAGACCCAGTACTTC. This sequence encodes CASGAQGQVLFLQETQYF.